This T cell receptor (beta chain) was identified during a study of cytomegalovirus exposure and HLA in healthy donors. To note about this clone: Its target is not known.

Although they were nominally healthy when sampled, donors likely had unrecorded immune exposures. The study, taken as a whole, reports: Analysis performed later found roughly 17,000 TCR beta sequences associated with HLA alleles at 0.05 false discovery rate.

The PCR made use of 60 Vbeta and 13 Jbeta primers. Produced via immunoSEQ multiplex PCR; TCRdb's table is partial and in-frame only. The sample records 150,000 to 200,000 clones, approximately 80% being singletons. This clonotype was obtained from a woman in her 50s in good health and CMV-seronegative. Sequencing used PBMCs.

The CDR3 coding sequence is TGTGCCAGCAGTTTGGGGTGGGGGACTACCGACAATGAGCAGTTCTTC. Translation: CASSLGWGTTDNEQFF. V and J are TRBV27 and TRBJ2-1, with 7 bases identical to TRBD2. Trimming cost V 3 bases and J 5 bases; bases outside gene matches: 10. Looked up from germline, CDR1 is MNHEY and CDR2 is SMNVEV (reference sequence). The CDR3 consists of 16 residues.